The 20 T cell receptor beta chains reported below all come from one sample, sequenced in a study of cytomegalovirus exposure and HLA in healthy donors (dated by TCRdb to about 2017). The protocol used for the library was the immunoSEQ multiplex PCR assay. For the multiplex PCR, a mixture combining 60 forward primers for TCR Vbeta segments and 13 reverse primers for TCR Jbeta segments was used. This immuneACCESS table, as held by TCRdb, lists in-frame sequences with V and J called but not all clones. Of the missing ones, under half trace to an unresolved V gene in checked studies; the others have no known cause. The sample has 100,000 to 150,000 clones on record, about 81% of them singletons. The top ten constitute around 6.4% of the sample. The sequencing input was PBMCs. All receptors derive from a woman in her 40s in good health and CMV-seropositive.

The chain is built from TRBV9 and TRBJ2-1; 11 bases are shared with TRBD2. This CDR3 comprises 21 residues. The germline V gene has CDR1 SGDLS and CDR2 YYNGEE. J was trimmed by 2 bases and V by 0 bases; bases with no gene match: 16. CDR3 nucleotide sequence: TGTGCCAGCAGCGTAGTACCCGAGACTCTAGCGGGAGGCCAAACCTACAATGAGCAGTTCTTC. It encodes CASSVVPETLAGGQTYNEQFF.

The chain uses TRBV7-6 and TRBJ2-5; D unresolved. The CDR3 spans 16 residues. Germline V lookup: CDR1 SGHVS, CDR2 FNYEAQ. The V and J ends lost 0 bases and 0 bases respectively, with 11 bases between them. The CDR3 sequence is CASSLAVQGDQETQYF. DNA for the CDR3: TGTGCCAGCAGCTTAGCCGTACAAGGAGACCAAGAGACCCAGTACTTC.

Comments on this clone: In the same sample, other DNA sequences code for this CDR3. The rearrangement uses TRBV28 and TRBJ1-2, with D possibly being TRBD1 (5 bases). The CDR3 extends over 12 amino acids. CDR1 and CDR2 (germline): MDHEN, SYDVKM. The germline V and J ends were trimmed by 3 bases and 4 bases, with 6 bases remaining between them. CDR3 residues: CASSFQGYGYTF. CDR3 nucleotides: TGTGCCAGCAGTTTCCAGGGCTATGGCTACACCTTC.

This chain joins TRBV5-6 and TRBJ2-3; the match to TRBD2 covers 12 bases. The CDR3 length is 16 residues. Germline V gene sequence: CDR1 SGHDT, CDR2 YYEEEE. The ends lost 0 bases at V and 5 bases at J; junction bases unmatched: 4. CDR3 sequence: CASSLGLAGAGDTQYF. The CDR3 DNA reads as TGTGCCAGCAGCTTGGGACTAGCGGGAGCCGGAGATACGCAGTATTTT.

The chain combines TRBV19 with TRBJ1-1, with 8 bases fitting TRBD1. Germline V CDR1 and CDR2: LNHDA, SQIVND (reference sequence). V lost 5 bases to trimming and J lost 3 bases; unmatched junction nucleotides: 8. This CDR3 has 15 residues. The CDR3 loop reads CASSRPQGADTEAFF. Written as DNA, the CDR3 is TGTGCCAGTAGTCGCCCTCAGGGGGCGGACACTGAAGCTTTCTTT.

The rearrangement joins TRBV9 to TRBJ2-5; 9 bases are shared with TRBD2. V trimming: 0 bases; J trimming: 2 bases; junction bases outside the gene matches: 8. Germline-derived CDR1 and CDR2 are SGDLS and YYNGEE. CDR3 size: 17 residues. The CDR3 nucleotides are TGTGCCAGCAGCGTAGGCTTGACTAGCGGAGCGCAAGAGACCCAGTACTTC. Amino acid sequence: CASSVGLTSGAQETQYF.

The CDR3 protein is CASSPRQGTYNEQFF. Here the CDR3 DNA reads TGTGCCAGCTCACCTCGACAGGGGACCTACAATGAGCAGTTCTTC. The J gene is TRBJ2-1, the V gene TRBV18, with 8 positions matching TRBD1. J was trimmed by 2 bases and V by 3 bases; bases with no gene match: 3. The CDR3 length is 15 residues. Germline loops: CDR1 KGHSH, CDR2 LQKENI.

This chain connects TRBV25-1 to TRBJ1-1, with 8 bases fitting TRBD1. V dropped 4 bases and J dropped 8; count of bases not matched to a gene: 9. The germline V gene encodes CDR1 MGHDK and CDR2 SYGVNS. The CDR3 spans 14 residues. The CDR3 DNA follows: TGTGCCAGCAGTGTCCCAGGGGGCCTGGGAGAAGCTTTCTTT. It encodes CASSVPGGLGEAFF.

The chain joins TRBV27 to TRBJ2-1; D might be TRBD1 (6 bases). The CDR3 covers 15 residues. V lost 3 bases and J lost 4, with 13 bases in between. CDR1 is MNHEY, CDR2 SMNVEV, per germline (reference sequence). DNA of the CDR3: TGTGCCAGCAGTTTGGGGACACCCCTGTACAATGAGCAGTTCTTC. Encoded protein: CASSLGTPLYNEQFF.

The chain links TRBV7-3 to TRBJ2-6; D is undetermined. There are 15 residues in the CDR3. Germline V gene lookup returns CDR1 SGHTA and CDR2 FQGTGA. V lost 3 bases and J 4 bases, leaving 10 bases between the germline ends. Here the CDR3 reads CASSFQPGGANVLTF. CDR3 bases: TGTGCCAGCAGCTTCCAACCCGGGGGGGCCAACGTCCTGACTTTC.

The CDR3 sequence: CASSLGPTGSSTDTQYF. As DNA, the CDR3 is TGTGCCAGCAGCTTAGGGCCCACAGGCTCTAGCACAGATACGCAGTATTTT. The rearrangement links TRBV7-3 to TRBJ2-3; tentative D call: TRBD1 (5 bases). Trimming removed 2 bases at V and 0 bases at J, with 15 bases between. Germline V CDR1 and CDR2: SGHTA, FQGTGA. The CDR3 sequence is 17 residues long.

The CDR3 region has the DNA TGTGCCAGCGGGGGGGCTGGCAATCAGCCCCAGCATTTT. Protein product: CASGGAGNQPQHF. The V and J genes are TRBV27 and TRBJ1-5; a possible D gene is TRBD1 (6 bases). V lost 8 bases to trimming and J lost 2 bases, with 10 bases between them. Germline lookup yields CDR1 MNHEY and CDR2 SMNVEV (reference sequence). The CDR3 runs 13 residues.

The chain recombines TRBV5-6 with TRBJ2-5; 11 bases agree with TRBD2. V was clipped by 5 bases and J by 4 bases; unmatched bases: 4. Looked up from germline, CDR1 is SGHDT and CDR2 is YYEEEE. The CDR3 runs 14 residues. CDR3 nucleotide sequence: TGTGCCAGCAGGGGTAGCGGGGGGGCAGAGACCCAGTACTTC. Residues: CASRGSGGAETQYF.

The chain carries TRBV28 and TRBJ2-3; 11 bases align to TRBD2. V shed 5 bases, J shed 3 bases, and the junction held 7 bases outside the gene matches. Germline loops: CDR1 MDHEN, CDR2 SYDVKM. The CDR3 sequence is 16 residues long. In nucleotides, the CDR3 is TGTGCCAGCAGTCTGATAGCGGGAGGGACAACAGATACGCAGTATTTT. It yields the protein CASSLIAGGTTDTQYF.

The chain is built from TRBV7-8 and TRBJ2-7; TRBD1 matches at 7 bases. This CDR3 is 15 amino acids long. CDR1 and CDR2 (germline): SGHVS, FQNEAQ. V lost 5 bases and J lost 1; bases outside the gene matches: 8. Here the CDR3 reads CASSASGQSSYEQYF. Written as DNA, the CDR3 is TGTGCCAGCAGCGCATCGGGACAGAGTTCCTACGAGCAGTACTTC.

V gene TRBV5-1 combines with J gene TRBJ1-2; unclear D gene. CDR1 is SGHRS, CDR2 YFSETQ, per germline. V lost 2 bases and J lost 5, with 13 bases in between. The CDR3 has 14 amino acids. The CDR3 DNA is TGCGCCAGCAGCTTCTCATCCTATGCATATGGCTACACCTTC. Protein sequence: CASSFSSYAYGYTF.

The V call is TRBV5-8, the J call TRBJ2-7, with 7 nucleotides matching TRBD1. The CDR3 length is 15 residues. CDR1 SGHTS and CDR2 YDEGEE come from the germline V gene. Trimming removed 4 bases from V and 9 bases from J; junction bases left unmatched: 16. The DNA for the CDR3 is TGTGCCAGCAGCGAAAGACAGGGCGCGCCCAGGGGGCAGTACTTC. This codes for CASSERQGAPRGQYF.

The genes are TRBV5-1 and TRBJ1-1; a possible D gene is TRBD1 (6 bases). The CDR3 spans 14 residues. The V end lost 4 bases, the J end lost 1 base, and 11 bases lay between the germline ends. CDR1 and CDR2 from the germline V gene are SGHRS and YFSETQ. CDR3: CASSQGQENTEAFF. CDR3 nucleotides: TGCGCCAGCAGCCAGGGACAAGAGAACACTGAAGCTTTCTTT.

The chain employs TRBV4-3 and TRBJ2-3; D might be TRBD2 (7 bases). Germline V gene lookup returns CDR1 LGHNA and CDR2 YSLEER. V was cut by 9 bases and J by 2 bases, with 18 bases left in between. The CDR3 totals 15 residues. CDR3 amino acids: CARSDGGADTDTQYF. Here the CDR3 DNA reads TGCGCCAGATCGGATGGGGGGGCTGACACAGATACGCAGTATTTT.

The chain couples TRBV5-1 to TRBJ2-2; 8 positions agree with TRBD1. Losses at the gene ends were 4 bases for V and 6 bases for J; bases not matched to a gene: 8. From germline, CDR1 is SGHRS and CDR2 YFSETQ. The CDR3 consists of 15 residues. CDR3 DNA: TGCGCCAGCAGCGAAGGGACAGGTGGCCCCGGGGAGCTGTTTTTT. Its translation is CASSEGTGGPGELFF.